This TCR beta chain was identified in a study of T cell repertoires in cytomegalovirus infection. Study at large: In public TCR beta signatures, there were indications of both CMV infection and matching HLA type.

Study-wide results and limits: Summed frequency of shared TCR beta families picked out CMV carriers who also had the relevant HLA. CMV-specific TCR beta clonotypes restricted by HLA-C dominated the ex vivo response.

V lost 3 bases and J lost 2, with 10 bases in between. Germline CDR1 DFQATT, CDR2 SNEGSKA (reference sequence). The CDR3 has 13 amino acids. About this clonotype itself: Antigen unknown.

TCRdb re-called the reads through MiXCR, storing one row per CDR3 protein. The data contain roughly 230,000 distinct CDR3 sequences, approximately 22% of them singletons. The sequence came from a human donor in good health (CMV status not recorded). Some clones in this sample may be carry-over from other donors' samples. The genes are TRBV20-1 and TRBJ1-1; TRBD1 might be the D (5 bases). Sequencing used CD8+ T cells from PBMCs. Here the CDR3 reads CSARDTDNTEAFF. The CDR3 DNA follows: TGCAGTGCTAGGGACACTGACAACACTGAAGCTTTCTTT.